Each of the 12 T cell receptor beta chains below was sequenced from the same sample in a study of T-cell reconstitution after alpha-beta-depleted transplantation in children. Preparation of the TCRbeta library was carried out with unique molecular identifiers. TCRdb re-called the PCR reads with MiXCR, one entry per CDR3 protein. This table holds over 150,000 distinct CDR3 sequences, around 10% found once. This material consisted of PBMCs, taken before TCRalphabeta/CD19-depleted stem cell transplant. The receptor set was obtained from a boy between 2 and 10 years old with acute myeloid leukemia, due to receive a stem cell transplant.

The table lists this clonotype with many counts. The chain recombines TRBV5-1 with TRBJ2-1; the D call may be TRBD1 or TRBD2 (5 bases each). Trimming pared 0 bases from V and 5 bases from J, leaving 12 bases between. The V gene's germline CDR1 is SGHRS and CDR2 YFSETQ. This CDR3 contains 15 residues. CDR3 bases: TGCGCCAGCAGCTTGGGGGGGACCGACAACAATGAGCAGTTCTTC. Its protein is CASSLGGTDNNEQFF.

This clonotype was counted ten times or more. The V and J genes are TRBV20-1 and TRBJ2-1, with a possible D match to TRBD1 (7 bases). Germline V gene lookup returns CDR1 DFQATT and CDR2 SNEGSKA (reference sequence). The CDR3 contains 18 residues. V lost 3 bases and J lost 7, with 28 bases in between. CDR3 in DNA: TGCAGTGCTAGGGGGGCAGCGGCCCAAACAGGGGACTTGAATGAGCAGTTCTTC. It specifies CSARGAAAQTGDLNEQFF.

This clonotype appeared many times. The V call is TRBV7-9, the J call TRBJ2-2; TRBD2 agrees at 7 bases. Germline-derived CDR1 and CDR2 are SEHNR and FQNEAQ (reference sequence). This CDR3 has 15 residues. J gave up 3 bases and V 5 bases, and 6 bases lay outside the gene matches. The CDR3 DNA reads TGTGCCAGCAGCACCACTAGCGCGGACACCGGGGAGCTGTTTTTT. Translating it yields CASSTTSADTGELFF.

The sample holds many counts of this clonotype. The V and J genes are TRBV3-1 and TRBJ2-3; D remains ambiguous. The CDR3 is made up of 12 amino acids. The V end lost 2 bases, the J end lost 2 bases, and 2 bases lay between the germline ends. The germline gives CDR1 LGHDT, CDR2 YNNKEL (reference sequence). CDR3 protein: CASSQTTDTQYF. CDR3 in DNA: TGTGCCAGCAGCCAAACCACAGATACGCAGTATTTT.

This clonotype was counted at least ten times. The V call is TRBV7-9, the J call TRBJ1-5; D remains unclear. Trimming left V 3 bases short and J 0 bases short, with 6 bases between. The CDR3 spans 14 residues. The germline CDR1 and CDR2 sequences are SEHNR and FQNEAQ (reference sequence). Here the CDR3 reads CASSLSYSNQPQHF. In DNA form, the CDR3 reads TGTGCCAGCAGCTTGAGCTATAGCAATCAGCCCCAGCATTTT. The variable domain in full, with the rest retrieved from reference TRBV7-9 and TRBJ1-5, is DTGVSQNPRHKITKRGQNVTFRCDPISEHNRLYWYRQTLGQGPEFLTYFQNEAQLEKSRLLSDRFSAERPKGSFSTLEIQRTEQGDSAMYLCASSLSYSNQPQHFGDGTRLSIL.

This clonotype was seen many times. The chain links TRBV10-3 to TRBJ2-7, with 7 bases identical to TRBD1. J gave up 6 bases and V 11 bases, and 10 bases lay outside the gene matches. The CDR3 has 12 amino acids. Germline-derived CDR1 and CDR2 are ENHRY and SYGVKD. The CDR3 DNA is TGTGCCCAGGGGGACAGTTCTTTCGAGCAGTACGTC. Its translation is CAQGDSSFEQYV.

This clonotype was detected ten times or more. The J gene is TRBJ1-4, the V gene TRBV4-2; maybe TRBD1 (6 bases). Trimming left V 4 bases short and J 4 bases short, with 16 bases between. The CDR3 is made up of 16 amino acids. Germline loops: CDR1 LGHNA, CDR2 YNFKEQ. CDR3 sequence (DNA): TGTGCCAGCAGCCCCAGGCGGGGGCTTTTTAATGAAAAACTGTTTTTT. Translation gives CASSPRRGLFNEKLFF.

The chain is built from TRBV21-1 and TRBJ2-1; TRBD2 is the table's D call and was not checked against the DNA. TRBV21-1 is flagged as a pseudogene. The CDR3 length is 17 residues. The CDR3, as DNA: TGTGCCAGCAGCAAAGTAGGAAGGGGAGGGCCAAACAATGAGCAGTTCTTC. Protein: CASSKVGRGGPNNEQFF.

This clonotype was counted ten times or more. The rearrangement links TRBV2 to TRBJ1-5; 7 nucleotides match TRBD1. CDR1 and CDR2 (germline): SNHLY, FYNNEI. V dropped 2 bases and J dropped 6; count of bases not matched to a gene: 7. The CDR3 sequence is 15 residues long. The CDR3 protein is CASSESTGNSQPQHF. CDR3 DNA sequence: TGTGCCAGCAGTGAATCGACAGGGAACAGTCAGCCCCAGCATTTT.

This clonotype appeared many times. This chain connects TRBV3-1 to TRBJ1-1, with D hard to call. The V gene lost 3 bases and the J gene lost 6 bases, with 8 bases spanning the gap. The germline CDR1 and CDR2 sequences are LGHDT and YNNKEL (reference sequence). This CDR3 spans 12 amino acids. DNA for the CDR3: TGTGCCAGCAGCCACCCGGACTCTGAAGCTTTCTTT. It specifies CASSHPDSEAFF.

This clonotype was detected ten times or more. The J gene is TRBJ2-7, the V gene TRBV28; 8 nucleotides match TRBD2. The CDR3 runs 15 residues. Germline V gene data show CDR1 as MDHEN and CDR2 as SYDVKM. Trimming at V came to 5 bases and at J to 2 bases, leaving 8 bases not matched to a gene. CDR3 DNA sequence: TGTGCCAGCAGTCCGGGACTAGTGGGACCCTACGAGCAGTACTTC. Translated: CASSPGLVGPYEQYF.

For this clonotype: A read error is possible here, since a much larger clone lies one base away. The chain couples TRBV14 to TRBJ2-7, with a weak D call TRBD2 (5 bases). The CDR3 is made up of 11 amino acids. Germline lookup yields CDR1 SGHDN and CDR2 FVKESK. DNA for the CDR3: TGTGCCAGCAGCCAGAGCTGGGAGCAGAACTTC. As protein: CASSQSWEQNF.